The 18 T cell receptor beta chains reported below all come from one sample, sequenced in a study of response to subunit inactivated influenza vaccine. TCRdb passed the RT-PCR reads through MiXCR, listing each CDR3 protein once. The sample holds about 780,000 distinct CDR3 sequences, around 18% seen once. This specimen was PBMCs from blood, taken 4 to 6 days after vaccination. These receptors were collected from a man aged 50 to 59 who received an inactivated influenza vaccine.

This clonotype was recorded only once. The rearrangement joins TRBV4-1 to TRBJ2-3, with TRBD2 as a possible D gene (6 bases). V lost 1 base to trimming and J lost 4 bases, with 15 bases between them. Per the germline V gene, CDR1 is MGHRA and CDR2 is YSYEKL. The CDR3 has 16 residues. This CDR3 is CASSQGAGRRADTQYF. The CDR3 nucleotides are TGCGCCAGCAGCCAAGGGGCAGGGAGGCGGGCAGATACGCAGTATTTT.

This clonotype was seen a few times. DNA for the CDR3: TGTGCCATCAGTGCCGCATTGGGGGGGGAGAATCAGCCCCAGCATTTT. It codes for CAISAALGGENQPQHF. The chain has TRBV10-3 and TRBJ1-5; TRBD1 might be the D (5 bases). V dropped 4 bases and J dropped 4 bases, with 17 bases sitting between them. Germline V gene data show CDR1 as ENHRY and CDR2 as SYGVKD. The CDR3 extends over 16 amino acids.

This clonotype was recorded a few times. The genes are TRBV20-1 and TRBJ2-1, with TRBD2 matching over 13 bases. This CDR3 is built from 16 residues. Germline V lookup: CDR1 DFQATT, CDR2 SNEGSKA (reference sequence). Germline trimming cut 4 bases from V and 6 bases from J; bases unmatched to any gene: 9. The CDR3 region has the DNA TGCAGTGCTACTCGGACTAGCGGGAGAGGCGGCAATGAGCAGTTCTTC. As protein: CSATRTSGRGGNEQFF.

This clonotype has ten or more counts. The chain carries TRBV28 and TRBJ2-5; D ambiguous. The ends were cut back, 4 bases at V and 5 bases at J, with 8 bases in the middle. This CDR3 is 12 amino acids long. Per the germline V gene, CDR1 is MDHEN and CDR2 is SYDVKM. The chain's CDR3 is CASSSYVETQYF. The DNA for the CDR3 is TGTGCCAGCAGTTCCTATGTTGAGACCCAGTACTTC.

A note on this clonotype: This may be a read error, as it is one base from a much larger clone. V and J are TRBV6-5 and TRBJ2-1; either TRBD1 or TRBD2 may fit D (5 bases each). Per germline, CDR1 MNHEY and CDR2 SVGAGI. The CDR3 consists of 18 residues. The CDR3 here is CVSSYDRDEPGSYNEQFF. In DNA form, the CDR3 reads TGTGTCAGCAGTTACGACAGAGACGAGCCGGGGTCCTACAATGAGCAGTTCTTC.

There are a few counts of this clonotype. This chain joins TRBV25-1 and TRBJ2-1, with D possibly called TRBD1 or TRBD2 (5 bases each). Germline-derived CDR1 and CDR2 are MGHDK and SYGVNS. The CDR3 totals 13 residues. V shed 6 bases and J shed 6 bases, with 12 bases lying between them. The DNA for the CDR3 is TGTGCCAGCAGCGCCGGGACGGCCAATGAGCAGTTCTTC. Its protein is CASSAGTANEQFF.

This rearrangement joins TRBV7-9 to TRBJ1-1, with D perhaps matching TRBD1 (6 bases). CDR3 length: 15 residues. Germline CDR1 SEHNR, CDR2 FQNEAQ (reference sequence). V was clipped by 3 bases and J by 3 bases, with 14 bases between them. The CDR3 region is CASSFAGVYDTEAFF. For the CDR3, the DNA is TGTGCCAGCAGCTTCGCAGGGGTCTATGACACTGAAGCTTTCTTT.

The chain has TRBV25-1 and TRBJ2-1; 8 bases fit TRBD2. Germline CDR1 MGHDK, CDR2 SYGVNS. Germline trimming cut 2 bases from V and 8 bases from J; bases unmatched to any gene: 8. The CDR3 is 15 residues long. The CDR3 is CASSEEDGRGDEQFF. In DNA form, the CDR3 reads TGTGCCAGCAGTGAAGAAGACGGGAGGGGTGATGAGCAGTTCTTC.

The V gene is TRBV29-1, the J gene TRBJ2-6, with TRBD1 matching 7 bases. The CDR3 covers 17 residues. The germline V gene encodes CDR1 SQVTM and CDR2 ANQGSEA. The ends lost 6 bases at V and 0 bases at J; junction bases unmatched: 11. The CDR3 DNA sequence: TGCAGCGTGCGGACCGGGACAGCCTACTCTGGGGCCAACGTCCTGACTTTC. It translates to CSVRTGTAYSGANVLTF.

V gene TRBV20-1 combines with J gene TRBJ2-2; weak D call: TRBD2 (7 bases). Trimming took off 5 bases at V and 6 bases at J, with 16 bases between the two ends. CDR3 length equals 14 residues. Germline V gene lookup returns CDR1 DFQATT and CDR2 SNEGSKA (reference sequence). CDR3 in amino acids: CSAFKGGQAGELFF. CDR3 bases: TGCAGTGCTTTCAAGGGGGGGCAGGCCGGGGAGCTGTTTTTT.

This clonotype was observed at least ten times. J is TRBJ2-5 and V is TRBV7-2; D uncertain. Germline V lookup: CDR1 SGHTA, CDR2 FQGNSA. The CDR3 runs 13 residues. The V end was cut by 1 base, the J end by 5 bases, with 8 bases between. For the CDR3, the DNA is TGTGCCAGCAGCTTAGGTCGGGCCGAGACCCAGTACTTC. It specifies CASSLGRAETQYF.

Regarding this clonotype: One end of the junction varies from germline; a read error may be responsible. Here the CDR3 reads CANSSTPWNTDTQYF. CDR3 DNA sequence: TGTGCCAACAGTTCGACTCCATGGAACACAGATACGCAGTATTTT. The chain joins TRBV12-3 or TRBV12-4 to TRBJ2-3, with D uncertain. This CDR3 has 15 amino acids.

V gene TRBV6-2 or TRBV6-3 combines with J gene TRBJ2-1, with TRBD1 matching 9 bases. V lost 4 bases and J lost 3; bases outside the gene matches: 7. This CDR3 is built from 16 residues. In germline, CDR1 is MNHEY, CDR2 SVGEGT. The CDR3 sequence: CASSFRDRALYNEQFF. The CDR3 coding sequence is TGTGCCAGCAGTTTCCGGGACAGGGCCCTCTACAATGAGCAGTTCTTC.

This rearrangement joins TRBV27 to TRBJ2-2; TRBD2 agrees at 11 bases. In germline, CDR1 is MNHEY, CDR2 SMNVEV (reference sequence). The CDR3 runs to 17 residues. Trimming at V came to 2 bases and at J to 8 bases, leaving 10 bases not matched to a gene. The CDR3 loop reads CASSLLLAGGPRGELFF. The CDR3 DNA reads as TGTGCCAGCAGTTTACTATTAGCGGGGGGGCCGAGAGGGGAGCTGTTTTTT.

The chain is built from TRBV6-5 and TRBJ2-7; TRBD2 agrees at 8 bases. The germline V gene has CDR1 MNHEY and CDR2 SVGAGI. The CDR3 length is 15 residues. The J segment lost 5 bases and the V segment lost 0 bases, leaving 6 bases of the junction unmatched. CDR3 protein: CASSYSRRGENEQYF. CDR3 coding DNA: TGTGCCAGCAGTTACTCACGGCGGGGGGAGAACGAGCAGTACTTC.

This clonotype turned up a few times. The chain is built from TRBV4-2 and TRBJ2-7, with TRBD1 identical over 7 bases. The J segment lost 0 bases and the V segment lost 5 bases, leaving 7 bases of the junction unmatched. Per the germline V gene, CDR1 is LGHNA and CDR2 is YNFKEQ. This CDR3 contains 15 residues. As DNA, the CDR3 is TGTGCCAGCAGCAAAGGGACAGCCTCCTCCTACGAGCAGTACTTC. This translates into CASSKGTASSYEQYF.

This clonotype was counted a few times. The V call is TRBV4-1, the J call TRBJ1-2; D uncertain. Germline CDR1 reads MGHRA; CDR2 reads YSYEKL. The length of the CDR3 is 14 residues. V shed 8 bases and J shed 4 bases, with 17 bases lying between them. CDR3 loop: CASRGPGNGYGYTF. CDR3 DNA sequence: TGCGCCAGCCGCGGTCCGGGTAATGGCTATGGCTACACCTTC.

This clonotype was counted only a few times. This sequence joins TRBV25-1 and TRBJ1-4; 7 bases line up with TRBD1. The V and J ends lost 5 bases and 8 bases, in that order; junction bases with no gene match: 8. The germline V gene has CDR1 MGHDK and CDR2 SYGVNS. The CDR3 covers 14 residues. In DNA form, the CDR3 reads TGTGCCAGCAGTAGGGGGCCGGCGGTCGAAAAACTGTTTTTT. Amino acids: CASSRGPAVEKLFF. The whole variable domain, filled in from reference TRBV25-1 and TRBJ1-4, reads EADIYQTPRYLVIGTGKKITLECSQTMGHDKMYWYQQDPGMELHLIHYSYGVNSTEKGDLSSESTVSRIRTEHFPLTLESARPSHTSQYLCASSRGPAVEKLFFGSGTQLSVL.